This T cell receptor beta chain stems from a study of OX40 agonist ivuxolimab in advanced cancers. Study-wide findings and caveats: On average, a greater number of expanded clones characterised CD8+ T cells relative to CD4+.

The CDR3 extends over 16 amino acids. V lost 3 bases to trimming and J lost 0 bases, with 11 bases between them. Looked up from germline, CDR1 is MGHRA and CDR2 is YSYEKL. In the case of this clone: Its antigen is as yet unknown.

Individuals having autoimmune disease history or systemic immunosuppression were not enrolled. The assay was immunoSEQ multiplex PCR, and TCRdb's table has in-frame clones only and misses some. The table includes 55,000 to 70,000 clones, approximately 86% detected once. This TCR was sampled from an adult with an advanced solid tumor such as melanoma, head and neck, liver or kidney cancer. The rearrangement links TRBV4-1 to TRBJ2-2, with D unclear. The specimen comprised CD4+ or CD8+ T cells sorted from blood, sampled in a trial of the OX40 agonist ivuxolimab. CDR3 DNA: TGCGCCAGCAGCCAGAACCCCACAGCGAACACCGGGGAGCTGTTTTTT. Its protein is CASSQNPTANTGELFF.